These 31 T cell receptor beta chains were all obtained from the same sample, sequenced in a study. TCRdb analysed the RT-PCR reads with MiXCR anew, one entry per CDR3 protein. The repertoire holds more than 600,000 distinct CDR3 sequences, with approximately 15% as singletons. The sample was memory CD4+ T cells from blood. These receptors were collected from a female donor in good health, serving as a healthy control.

This clonotype occurred many times. The CDR3 DNA reads as TGTGCCAGCAGCAAAGCAAAAGCCGGGACTAGTGGCACAGATACGCAGTATTTT. Amino acids: CASSKAKAGTSGTDTQYF. The chain couples TRBV7-8 to TRBJ2-3; 8 bases fit TRBD2. The germline V gene encodes CDR1 SGHVS and CDR2 FQNEAQ. Trimming removed 5 bases from V and 1 base from J; junction bases left unmatched: 14. The CDR3 extends over 18 amino acids.

The CDR3 DNA reads TGCAGTGCTAGAGTAACAGGGGACACTGAAGCTTTCTTT. Translated, it gives CSARVTGDTEAFF. The chain links TRBV20-1 to TRBJ1-1, with 7 bases aligning to TRBD1. Germline V gene sequence: CDR1 DFQATT, CDR2 SNEGSKA (reference sequence). V lost 1 base and J lost 3; bases outside the gene matches: 2. The CDR3 covers 13 residues.

V usage is TRBV4-1 and J usage is TRBJ1-4; D gene unclear. Germline lookup yields CDR1 MGHRA and CDR2 YSYEKL. The V end was cut by 0 bases, the J end by 5 bases, with 13 bases between. The CDR3 consists of 16 residues. The CDR3 loop is CASSQDVGSTNEKLFF. The CDR3 DNA is TGCGCCAGCAGCCAAGATGTGGGGTCTACGAATGAAAAACTGTTTTTT.

The chain links TRBV7-2 to TRBJ2-7, with TRBD1 identical over 8 bases. The germline gives CDR1 SGHTA, CDR2 FQGNSA. There are 15 residues in the CDR3. Germline trimming cut 2 bases from V and 2 bases from J; bases unmatched to any gene: 5. CDR3 bases: TGTGCCAGCAGCTTACGACAGGGGAGGACCTACGAGCAGTACTTC. As protein: CASSLRQGRTYEQYF.

This clonotype was seen a handful of times. The V and J genes are TRBV6-2 or TRBV6-3 and TRBJ1-2; possible D gene TRBD1, 5 bases. Germline V lookup: CDR1 MNHEY, CDR2 SVGEGT. There are 16 residues in the CDR3. The ends were cut back, 7 bases at V and 4 bases at J, with 22 bases in the middle. The CDR3 DNA follows: TGTGCCAGCATAGGAACCAGGGCCGCCACGGGCTATGGCTACACCTTC. Translation gives CASIGTRAATGYGYTF.

This clonotype was picked up a small number of times. V is TRBV7-9 and J is TRBJ1-2; D gene ambiguous. Germline V CDR1 and CDR2: SEHNR, FQNEAQ (reference sequence). This CDR3 has 15 residues. V dropped 5 bases and J dropped 8 bases, with 21 bases sitting between them. Written as DNA, the CDR3 is TGTGCCAGCAGCGACACCCCGACGGGGATAGGGGGCTACACCTTC. It codes for CASSDTPTGIGGYTF. Variable domain in full (rest from reference TRBV7-9 and TRBJ1-2): DTGVSQNPRHKITKRGQNVTFRCDPISEHNRLYWYRQTLGQGPEFLTYFQNEAQLEKSRLLSDRFSAERPKGSFSTLEIQRTEQGDSAMYLCASSDTPTGIGGYTFGSGTRLTVV.

This chain joins TRBV18 and TRBJ2-7, with 11 nucleotides matching TRBD2. The CDR3 spans 15 residues. Trimming took 3 bases from V and 5 from J; bases not matched to a gene: 6. CDR1 KGHSH and CDR2 LQKENI come from the germline V gene. CDR3 DNA: TGTGCCAGCTCACCCCCCGGACTAGCGGGTAACGAGCAGTACTTC. This sequence encodes CASSPPGLAGNEQYF.

The V and J genes are TRBV7-3 and TRBJ2-1; D is undetermined. The CDR3 sequence is 13 residues long. The germline V and J ends were trimmed by 5 bases and 2 bases, with 7 bases remaining between them. Germline loops: CDR1 SGHTA, CDR2 FQGTGA. DNA for the CDR3: TGTGCCAGCAGCGACAACCCCTACAATGAGCAGTTCTTC. It yields the protein CASSDNPYNEQFF.

This chain connects TRBV6-6 to TRBJ1-5; a possible D gene is TRBD1 (6 bases). V shed 5 bases and J shed 3 bases, with 11 bases lying between them. From germline, CDR1 is MNHNY and CDR2 SVGAGI (reference sequence). The CDR3 is 14 residues long. The CDR3 protein is CASSPGGPNQPQHF. As DNA, the CDR3 is TGTGCCAGCAGTCCGGGGGGGCCCAATCAGCCCCAGCATTTT.

The chain carries TRBV20-1 and TRBJ1-2; a possible D gene is TRBD1 (6 bases). Germline V gene lookup returns CDR1 DFQATT and CDR2 SNEGSKA (reference sequence). The CDR3 is made up of 13 amino acids. The V end was cut by 6 bases, the J end by 5 bases, with 16 bases between. CDR3 loop: CSAPGQTEYGYTF. The DNA for the CDR3 is TGCAGTGCCCCCGGACAGACAGAATATGGCTACACCTTC.

The chain carries TRBV7-2 and TRBJ2-1; D is ambiguous. Germline values: CDR1 SGHTA, CDR2 FQGNSA. This CDR3 comprises 14 residues. V was cut by 5 bases and J by 5 bases, with 13 bases left in between. The CDR3 here is CASSESVVDNEQFF. In nucleotides, the CDR3 is TGTGCCAGCAGCGAGAGTGTAGTGGACAATGAGCAGTTCTTC.

This clonotype was recorded at least ten times. This chain joins TRBV7-2 and TRBJ2-4; D call uncertain. Trimming shortened V by 7 bases and J by 0 bases, and 10 bases separated the two germline ends. The CDR3 length is 14 residues. The germline V gene has CDR1 SGHTA and CDR2 FQGNSA. CDR3 nucleotides: TGTGCCAGCAAAGGCGGCCTAGCCAAAAACATTCAGTACTTC. This encodes CASKGGLAKNIQYF.

This clonotype occurred many times. The genes are TRBV7-2 and TRBJ2-7; D call uncertain. This CDR3 spans 13 amino acids. V dropped 0 bases and J dropped 2 bases, with 5 bases sitting between them. The germline V gene encodes CDR1 SGHTA and CDR2 FQGNSA. The CDR3 coding sequence is TGTGCCAGCAGCTTAGCCCCCCCCTACGAGCAGTACTTC. Translating it yields CASSLAPPYEQYF.

The V call is TRBV5-1, the J call TRBJ1-1; D remains unclear. This CDR3 contains 15 residues. The germline CDR1 and CDR2 sequences are SGHRS and YFSETQ. V dropped 0 bases and J dropped 3 bases, with 12 bases sitting between them. In DNA, the CDR3 is TGCGCCAGCAGCTTGGAAGGGCCTAGCGACACTGAAGCTTTCTTT. It codes for CASSLEGPSDTEAFF.

This clonotype was counted many times. The chain is built from TRBV20-1 and TRBJ2-2; D uncertain. Trimming pared 4 bases from V and 8 bases from J, leaving 11 bases between. The CDR3 length is 12 residues. CDR1 DFQATT and CDR2 SNEGSKA come from the germline V gene (reference sequence). The CDR3 nucleotides read TGCAGTGCTACGCCCGGGTCGGGGGAGCTGTTTTTT. Protein: CSATPGSGELFF.

The chain links TRBV28 to TRBJ1-6; 8 positions match TRBD1. CDR3 length equals 17 residues. From germline, CDR1 is MDHEN and CDR2 SYDVKM. V gave up 2 bases and J gave up 6 bases; unmatched junction bases: 9. In DNA form, the CDR3 reads TGTGCCAGCAGTTTAATCGGGGACAGGAGGTCTAATTCACCCCTCCACTTT. As protein: CASSLIGDRRSNSPLHF.

This clonotype appeared a few times. The gene calls are TRBV20-1 and TRBJ1-2; no clear D gene. This CDR3 has 13 amino acids. V was clipped by 1 base and J by 3 bases, with 9 bases between them. Germline V gene sequence: CDR1 DFQATT, CDR2 SNEGSKA (reference sequence). The CDR3 here is CSARAPPDYGYTF. The CDR3 DNA is TGCAGTGCTAGAGCGCCCCCTGACTATGGCTACACCTTC.

The chain has TRBV7-2 and TRBJ1-1; tentatively, D is TRBD1 (5 bases). CDR1 is SGHTA and CDR2 is FQGNSA in the germline V gene. V shed 4 bases and J shed 7 bases, with 13 bases lying between them. The CDR3 has 13 residues. CDR3 nucleotides: TGTGCCAGCAGCTCACACCGGGACGGTGAAGCTTTCTTT. Its translation is CASSSHRDGEAFF.

This clonotype was seen a few times. This chain links TRBV11-2 with TRBJ2-3; D unresolved. Germline V lookup: CDR1 SGHAT, CDR2 FQNNGV. This CDR3 has 14 residues. The V gene lost 2 bases and the J gene lost 6 bases, with 12 bases spanning the gap. CDR3 sequence reads: CASSLNSGADTQYF. Written as DNA, the CDR3 is TGTGCCAGCAGCTTAAATTCAGGAGCTGATACGCAGTATTTT. The complete variable domain, with remaining parts taken from reference TRBV11-2 and TRBJ2-3, reads EAGVAQSPRYKIIEKRQSVAFWCNPISGHATLYWYQQILGQGPKLLIQFQNNGVVDDSQLPKDRFSAERLKGVDSTLKIQPAKLEDSAVYLCASSLNSGADTQYFGPGTRLTVL.

Ten or more counts support this clonotype. The V gene is TRBV24-1, the J gene TRBJ2-1; D possibly matches TRBD1 or TRBD2 (5 bases each). Germline-derived CDR1 and CDR2 are KGHDR and SFDVKD. V lost 5 bases and J 7 bases, leaving 11 bases between the germline ends. This CDR3 comprises 13 residues. CDR3 protein: CATSGPWGNEQFF. DNA of the CDR3: TGTGCCACCAGTGGCCCTTGGGGGAATGAGCAGTTCTTC.

Points on this clonotype: A single base separates this from a much larger clone, so it may be a read error. V usage is TRBV20-1 and J usage is TRBJ2-2, with a weak D call TRBD2 (7 bases). Germline CDR1 and CDR2: DFQATT and SNEGSKA (reference sequence). The CDR3 contains 15 residues. Here the CDR3 reads CSARDGGGYTGDLFF. The CDR3 DNA is TGCAGTGCTAGAGATGGCGGGGGCTACACCGGGGATCTGTTTTTT.

A word on this clonotype: A junction end diverges from the germline sequence, so it may reflect a read error. The chain uses TRBV10-3 and TRBJ2-1, with D unresolved. Germline assignment: CDR1 ENHRY and CDR2 SYGVKD. The CDR3 runs to 16 residues. The CDR3, as DNA: TGTGCCATCAGAGAGTCGTCGGGCGCTGGCACAGATACGCAGTTCTTC. Translation: CAIRESSGAGTDTQFF.

The chain has TRBV6-2 or TRBV6-3 and TRBJ2-2, with D perhaps TRBD1 (6 bases). Germline V lookup: CDR1 MNHEY, CDR2 SVGEGT. V lost 0 bases and J lost 0, with 14 bases in between. CDR3 size: 18 residues. The CDR3 loop reads CASSYSGAGTANTGELFF. For the CDR3, the DNA is TGTGCCAGCAGTTACTCGGGGGCCGGGACGGCGAACACCGGGGAGCTGTTTTTT.

This clonotype was counted a few times. J is TRBJ2-7 and V is TRBV7-2; D could derive from TRBD1 or TRBD2 (5 bases each). Germline assignment: CDR1 SGHTA and CDR2 FQGNSA. V lost 5 bases and J lost 6, with 14 bases in between. This CDR3 contains 13 residues. The CDR3 DNA sequence: TGTGCCAGCAGCCCGGGGCACCTCAGCGAGCAGTACTTC. Encoded protein: CASSPGHLSEQYF. Filled out from reference TRBV7-2 and TRBJ2-7, the complete variable domain reads GAGVSQSPSNKVTEKGKDVELRCDPISGHTALYWYRQSLGQGLEFLIYFQGNSAPDKSGLPSDRFSAERTGGSVSTLTIQRTQQEDSAVYLCASSPGHLSEQYFGPGTRLTVT.

There are a few counts of this clonotype. The gene calls are TRBV25-1 and TRBJ2-7, with a weak D call TRBD1 (6 bases). This CDR3 contains 13 residues. V gave up 6 bases and J gave up 3 bases, with 12 bases separating them. Germline V CDR1 and CDR2: MGHDK, SYGVNS. CDR3 amino acids: CASRSRTDYEQYF. The CDR3 region has the DNA TGTGCCAGCAGATCCCGGACAGACTACGAGCAGTACTTC.

The genes are TRBV5-1 and TRBJ2-2; the D gene is possibly TRBD2 (5 bases). This CDR3 has 16 residues. The germline gives CDR1 SGHRS, CDR2 YFSETQ. Deletions cut 3 bases from V and 4 bases from J, with 16 bases between. The CDR3 DNA follows: TGCGCCAGCAGCTCGGGCCCCCTAACTAGCACCGGGGAGCTGTTTTTT. As protein: CASSSGPLTSTGELFF.

This clonotype occurred many times. The V gene is TRBV20-1, the J gene TRBJ2-7; perhaps TRBD1 as D (6 bases). Germline V gene data show CDR1 as DFQATT and CDR2 as SNEGSKA (reference sequence). Trimming cost V 6 bases and J 4 bases, with 10 bases left between them. This CDR3 spans 11 amino acids. The CDR3 DNA reads TGCAGTGCCGGGGACACTTACGAGCAGTACTTC. It specifies CSAGDTYEQYF.

This clonotype has a count of ten or more. CDR3: CASSLRAGGTQPQHF. As DNA, the CDR3 is TGTGCCAGCAGTTTAAGGGCAGGGGGTACTCAGCCCCAGCATTTT. The J gene is TRBJ1-5, the V gene TRBV27; 7 nucleotides agree with TRBD1. Germline trimming cut 2 bases from V and 6 bases from J; bases unmatched to any gene: 7. Germline values: CDR1 MNHEY, CDR2 SMNVEV (reference sequence). This CDR3 contains 15 residues.

The chain recombines TRBV6-5 with TRBJ2-7; the D gene is possibly TRBD2 (6 bases). Germline lookup yields CDR1 MNHEY and CDR2 SVGAGI. Trimming removed 6 bases at V and 6 bases at J, with 24 bases between. This CDR3 comprises 16 residues. The CDR3 DNA reads as TGTGCCAGCAGCCCCCATGAGCGGGCGCCTAGAGGCGAGCAGTACTTC. It translates to CASSPHERAPRGEQYF.

This clonotype was detected ten times or more. This chain uses TRBV20-1 with TRBJ2-1; 11 bases agree with TRBD2. Per germline, CDR1 DFQATT and CDR2 SNEGSKA (reference sequence). CDR3 length equals 15 residues. V was pared by 5 bases and J by 2 bases, with 5 bases of the junction left unmatched. The CDR3 loop is CSAPLLAGAYNEQFF. CDR3 coding DNA: TGCAGTGCTCCCCTACTAGCGGGGGCCTACAATGAGCAGTTCTTC.

In this sample, this clonotype turned up many times. This rearrangement joins TRBV15 to TRBJ1-2; maybe TRBD1 (6 bases). V was shortened by 0 bases and J by 0 bases, with 11 bases between the two germline ends. The length of the CDR3 is 16 residues. Per the germline V gene, CDR1 is LNHNV and CDR2 is YYDKDF (reference sequence). CDR3 residues: CATSRERGQPNYGYTF. The CDR3 DNA follows: TGTGCCACCAGCAGAGAACGAGGACAGCCTAACTATGGCTACACCTTC.